This TCR beta chain was captured by sequencing in a study of shared clonotypes between healthy human individuals. A word on this clone: Other nucleotide sequences from this sample produce the same CDR3.

Germline-derived CDR1 and CDR2 are LNHDA and SQIVND (reference sequence). This CDR3 is built from 13 residues. The junction had 4 bases not matched to a gene; V was cut back by 6 bases and J by 5 bases. The repertoire was sequenced with immunoSEQ multiplex PCR; TCRdb's copy has only in-frame clones and lacks some. Of 1.5 million to 1.9 million clones listed, approximately 98% are singletons. The source material was naive CD4+ T cells sorted from blood. Subset: CD45RA+ positively selected. This receptor was obtained from a man aged 25-45 years in good health. J is TRBJ1-5 and V is TRBV19; 7 positions agree with TRBD1. CDR3 amino acids: CASRTTGDQPQHF. The CDR3 coding sequence is TGTGCCAGTAGAACCACAGGGGATCAGCCCCAGCATTTT.